The source of this T cell receptor (beta chain) is a study of shared clonotypes between healthy human individuals. Regarding the study as a whole: Incompleteness in sorted-subset sequencing, despite large depth, was shown by rarefaction.

As concerns this clone: The antigen remains unidentified.

Germline CDR1 is KGHSH and CDR2 is LQKENI. The V segment lost 6 bases and the J segment 3 bases; nucleotides outside the gene matches: 8. This CDR3 contains 15 residues. Once extracted for a subset, genomic DNA was divided evenly among several immunoSEQ plates. Produced via immunoSEQ multiplex PCR; TCRdb's table is partial and in-frame only. The sample has approximately 1.5 million clones, 98% seen once. This TCR was recovered from a man aged 25 to 45 in good health. The chain employs TRBV18 and TRBJ2-1, with 7 bases identical to TRBD2. The material sequenced was naive CD4+ T cells sorted from blood. Subset: CD45RA+ positively selected. Written as DNA, the CDR3 is TGTGCCAGCTCTTTGAGGGAGGGGCTCTACAATGAGCAGTTCTTC. It encodes CASSLREGLYNEQFF.